A single sample gave rise to the 10 T cell receptor beta chains below, sequenced in a study of neoadjuvant anti-PD-1 for oral cavity cancer. The repertoire was sequenced with immunoSEQ multiplex PCR; TCRdb's copy has only in-frame clones and lacks some. This table holds under 15,000 clones, about 67% found once. This material consisted of tumor tissue, taken before nivolumab (anti-PD-1) treatment. These receptors all come from a person aged 35 to 85 with oral cavity squamous cell carcinoma. The donor label of this sample is uncertain.

The chain joins TRBV15 to TRBJ2-2, with D tentatively TRBD2 (6 bases). The CDR3 sequence is 17 residues long. From germline, CDR1 is LNHNV and CDR2 YYDKDF (reference sequence). V lost 0 bases and J lost 7, with 18 bases in between. The CDR3 is CATSRDRGSGWIGELFF. The CDR3 DNA reads TGTGCCACCAGCAGAGATCGGGGGTCGGGGTGGATCGGGGAGCTGTTTTTT.

This clone came up a few times. The chain is built from TRBV19 and TRBJ2-1; D is unresolved. V lost 5 bases, J lost 2 bases, and 1 base lay in between. This CDR3 has 11 residues. Looked up from germline, CDR1 is LNHDA and CDR2 is SQIVND (reference sequence). DNA for the CDR3: TGTGCCAGTAGTGCCTACAATGAGCAGTTCTTC. Amino acids: CASSAYNEQFF.

The chain joins TRBV15 to TRBJ2-7, with no clear D. The V gene lost 0 bases and the J gene lost 3 bases, with 15 bases spanning the gap. Germline CDR1 and CDR2: LNHNV and YYDKDF (reference sequence). The length of the CDR3 is 16 residues. CDR3 sequence reads: CATSRDLSAGFYEQYF. CDR3 nucleotides: TGTGCCACCAGCAGAGATCTTTCGGCAGGCTTCTACGAGCAGTACTTC. The complete variable domain, with remaining parts taken from reference TRBV15 and TRBJ2-7, reads DAMVIQNPRYQVTQFGKPVTLSCSQTLNHNVMYWYQQKSSQAPKLLFHYYDKDFNNEADTPDNFQSRRPNTSFCFLDIRSPGLGDTAMYLCATSRDLSAGFYEQYFGPGTRLTVT.

This clone has a handful of counts. CDR3 in DNA: TGTGCCAGCAGCTCTTACATGGATACGCAGTATTTT. Translation gives CASSSYMDTQYF. The rearrangement uses TRBV7-2 and TRBJ2-3; D gene unclear. Trimming removed 4 bases at V and 6 bases at J, with 8 bases between. The CDR3 runs to 12 residues. Germline loops: CDR1 SGHTA, CDR2 FQGNSA.

The V and J genes are TRBV28 and TRBJ2-2; 10 positions match TRBD2. CDR1 MDHEN and CDR2 SYDVKM come from the germline V gene. Trimming removed 6 bases from V and 2 bases from J; junction bases left unmatched: 9. CDR3 length: 17 residues. The CDR3 protein is CASSPISGRPNTGELFF. The DNA of the CDR3 is TGTGCCAGCAGCCCCATTAGCGGGAGGCCTAACACCGGGGAGCTGTTTTTT.

This clone turned up a few times. This sequence joins TRBV14 and TRBJ1-2; D remains ambiguous. The V end lost 0 bases, the J end lost 7 bases, and 6 bases lay between the germline ends. This CDR3 region has 12 residues. Germline loops: CDR1 SGHDN, CDR2 FVKESK. CDR3 loop: CASSQDVFGYTF. In DNA form, the CDR3 reads TGTGCCAGCAGCCAAGATGTCTTTGGCTACACCTTC.

In nucleotides, the CDR3 is TGTGCCAGCAGCCCTCCCCCGGGCAATGAGCAGTTCTTC. Translated: CASSPPPGNEQFF. This chain uses TRBV6-5 with TRBJ2-1; the D is unclear. CDR1 and CDR2 from the germline V gene are MNHEY and SVGAGI. The CDR3 consists of 13 residues. The V and J ends lost 6 bases and 6 bases respectively, with 12 bases between them.

This chain's CDR3 is CASSPGPQYEQYF. For the CDR3, the DNA is TGTGCCAGCAGCCCGGGCCCTCAGTACGAGCAGTACTTC. The V gene is TRBV11-3, the J gene TRBJ2-7; no clear D gene. The V end was cut by 5 bases, the J end by 4 bases, with 12 bases between. The germline V gene has CDR1 SGHNT and CDR2 YENEEA. The CDR3 sequence is 13 residues long.

The J gene is TRBJ2-3, the V gene TRBV30; D perhaps matches TRBD1 (6 bases). This CDR3 comprises 13 residues. CDR1 is GTSNPN, CDR2 SVGIG, per germline (reference sequence). The V and J ends lost 5 bases and 4 bases respectively, with 13 bases between them. This CDR3 is CAWDDRTADTQYF. CDR3 coding DNA: TGTGCCTGGGATGACAGGACCGCAGATACGCAGTATTTT.

The chain combines TRBV6-5 with TRBJ2-7; 7 positions match TRBD2. The germline V gene has CDR1 MNHEY and CDR2 SVGAGI. The ends lost 2 bases at V and 7 bases at J; junction bases unmatched: 2. This CDR3 has 12 amino acids. The CDR3 sequence is CASSYTGGEQYF. The DNA for the CDR3 is TGTGCCAGCAGTTACACGGGAGGTGAGCAGTACTTC.